This T cell receptor beta chain appears in the sequencing data of a study of cytomegalovirus exposure and HLA in healthy donors (dated by TCRdb to 2016 to 2017). Notes on the research overall: An earlier analysis of several hundred of the donors reported approximately 270 Gb of sequence data and around 110 million unique TCR beta sequences from roughly 180 million T cells. An early release covering 500 to 750 HLA-typed donors comprised about 310 gigabases of sequencing data and tens of millions of unique TCR sequences. A later analysis re-analyzed previously published TCR beta repertoires from about 600 donors and added high-resolution HLA genotyping to study TCR occurrence patterns. The study was designed to test whether signatures of past pathogen exposure could be identified by cataloging public T cell receptors. Besides the first cohort of 550 to 750 subjects, a separate validation cohort made up of over 100 different subjects was used. Across 300 to 500 genotyped donors of the cohort, an average of roughly 250,000 unique TCR beta nucleotide sequences per donor were sequenced, and 15% to 20% of those sequences were non-productive. In a later genetic analysis, genome-wide SNP genotypes for about 65% of the 666 donors were used, and that subset was treated as a discovery cohort. Several DR-DQ haplotypes were treated as single units for association and clustering because of strong linkage in the cohort. Donor age, sex, ethnicity and CMV serostatus were compiled together with the repertoire data. Rather than drawing on any new phenotypic data, the later analysis identified candidate immune exposures from TCR beta sequences and the way those sequences occurred across donors. HLA typing included class I and class II loci at four-digit resolution. To predict cytomegalovirus infection status, the study combined high-throughput TCR immunosequencing, statistical association of individual TCRs with disease status, and machine learning. Among the approximately 430 genotyped donors, around 79% belonged to the genetic ancestry cluster associated with self-reported Caucasian donors. Typing coverage differed by locus: A, B, C, DRB1 and DQB1 were typed in roughly 620-630 donors, DQA1 in roughly 510, DPA1 in 600 to 610, and DPB1 in 472. The study profiled the T cell repertoires of hundreds of subjects by immunosequencing and related them to cytomegalovirus serostatus. Every repertoire in the discovery cohort had been generated on one and the same sequencing platform. An earlier analysis of fewer than 750 of the donors used high-throughput TCR beta sequencing to judge whether each TCR beta V gene segment behaved as functional or pseudogenic. The full study reports these points: It was suggested by the authors that the approach could potentially be generalized to other disease states and immunological phenotypes. Roughly uniform sequencing depth across donors was assumed in presence/absence analyses, although this assumption may not hold. The 87-base-pair reads could not distinguish some IMGT-functional V segments, including TRBV6-2 and TRBV6-3, so those segments were excluded. The sequencing pipeline was judged likely to have produced a cluster of highly shared sequence variants as a technical artifact. The earlier analysis of about 600 of the donors excluded some 15 rarely observed V segments, including chromosome 9 orphons, because counts were too low. V-gene and J-gene trimming of TCR beta chains was associated with a missense DCLRE1C variant in a later genetic analysis, and the association was replicated in an independent cohort. A further reported finding was that TCR beta sequences accurately predicted the HLA-A and HLA-B alleles for most subjects in the first cohort. In a later analysis, HLA-associated TCR beta chains showed more clonal expansion and lower generation probabilities than non-associated chains that were equally common. The classifier was reported to diagnose cytomegalovirus status with high specificity and sensitivity in both the original cohort and the validation cohort. When HLA alleles, especially DR and DQ, strongly co-occurred, attributing TCR associations to individual alleles was difficult. A total of roughly 160 TCR beta chains were listed by the study as associated with cytomegalovirus. Because some donors lacked HLA typing at each locus, the association tests relied only on the typed subset. Only TCR beta chains were sequenced in this cohort, and the absence of alpha or paired-chain data limited detectable features. In vitro tests confirmed that a few of the cytomegalovirus-associated TCR beta chains recognize cytomegalovirus antigens. Most CMV-associated TCR beta chains appeared to be HLA-restricted in a later analysis, and the HLA associations seemed to be driven largely by CMV exposure. The only immune exposure information available for the cohort was CMV serostatus. According to a later analysis, parvovirus B19, influenza, CMV and Epstein-Barr virus appeared linked to several top co-occurrence clusters. Correlated functional status among segregating V segments might reflect linkage disequilibrium, but an unknown experimental factor could not be ruled out. In a later analysis, 16,951 TCR beta sequences were associated with specific HLA alleles at a false discovery rate of 0.05. Most TCR sequences were seen in very few donors, while some public TCRs were found in many individuals. A later genetic analysis reported fewer N-insertions in productive TCRs among donors in an Asian-associated ancestry cluster than the roughly 700-donor mean. A later analysis found that TCR association rates varied across HLA loci, with DRB1 alleles showing the most associated TCRs and HLA-C alleles the fewest. In an earlier analysis of 587 of the donors, most TCR beta V segments were observed in productive rearrangements about 90% or about 30% of the time, broadly matching IMGT annotations.

Preparation of the library involved the immunoSEQ multiplex PCR assay. A mixture of 60 forward primers for TCR Vbeta segments and 13 reverse primers for TCR Jbeta segments was used in the multiplex PCR. The CDR3 region of rearranged TCR beta genes was amplified from genomic DNA by a multiplex PCR assay. The Illumina HiSeq System was used to sequence the amplified TCR beta libraries as 87-base-pair reads. The authors' pipeline ran thus. A later analysis counted about 80 million unique TCR beta chains across the 666 repertoires, and 9.5 million to 11 million of these chains were shared by at least two donors. A nearest-neighbor algorithm error-corrected the raw reads and collapsed the reads into unique sequences, merging closely related sequences to remove PCR and sequencing errors. Alignment of CDR3 sequences to IMGT reference sequences was used to assign V, D and J gene segments. Each retained sequence needed at least a six-nucleotide match to both a V gene segment and a J gene segment. A rearrangement counted as productive if the CDR3 had no stop codons and remained in frame with V and J, and every other rearrangement counted as non-productive. Following IMGT convention, CDR3 was defined as the stretch from the second conserved V-encoded cysteine to the conserved J-encoded phenylalanine. The earlier analysis of 550 to 650 of the donors excluded any sequence lacking an unambiguous match to a single V gene segment. In an earlier analysis of 587 of the donors, V segments were called functional above 56.7% productive rearrangements and were called segregating when the between-donor standard deviation exceeded 5%. To diagnose cytomegalovirus status from the catalog of TCR beta chain sequences, a statistical classification framework was built. V and J gene assignment, in a later analysis, came from comparing TCR nucleotide sequences with IMGT/GENE-DB human TR gene sequences. Using the TCRdist pipeline, a later analysis assigned CDR3 sequences along with most-parsimonious VDJ recombination scenarios. In a later analysis, every TCR beta chain was defined by the combination of its CDR3 amino acid sequence and its V-gene family, and reads without a unique V-gene family were dropped. A later analysis removed several hundred highly shared, low-generation-probability nucleotide sequences to deal with suspected cross-contamination and a sequencing artifact. In a later analysis, a clonal expansion index was calculated for each public chain from normalized within-repertoire ranks of inferred template counts. Generation probabilities in a later analysis came from a VDJ recombination model fitted to out-of-frame rearrangements, and those results were checked against IGoR. In a later analysis, TCR-TCR, TCR-HLA and TCR-CMV co-occurrence was scored with hypergeometric tests, and a repertoire-size bias correction was applied to TCR pairs. To estimate false discovery rates, a later analysis permuted the HLA or CMV assignments 20 times. In a later analysis, co-occurring TCRs were grouped using DBSCAN, with TCRdist sequence similarity added in when clustering inside HLA-allele-positive subsets. Repertoires with fewer than 30,000 or more than 120,000 public chains, plus five repertoires with anomalous nucleotide sharing, were excluded from co-occurrence clustering. Held by TCRdb, this immuneACCESS table contains in-frame sequences only and omits some clones. Under half of the omission traces to an unresolved V gene where checked; the cause of the rest is unknown. V, J and clone size derive from that table, while D and trimming were established from the DNA sequence. The sample yields 150,000 or so clones; 78% were counted once. The top ten hold approximately 3.1% of the sample.

V is pared back by 1 base and J by 2 bases, with 8 bases lying between the germline termini. The germline V gene gives CDR1 as SGHVS and CDR2 as FNYEAQ. The CDR3 measures 14 amino acids from cysteine to phenylalanine. The retained sequence is limited to the CDR3, 42 bases, with the frame set at the first base. With regard to this clone: Its antigen is currently not known. Nothing much larger sits one base from this clone, and base qualities are not available.

The cohort consisted of fewer than 700 healthy bone marrow donors. At the time of sampling, all cohort members were nominally healthy, though unrecorded immune exposures were likely present. The donor tested CMV seronegative, placing the donor among the 350 or so seronegative members of the cohort. Each donor provided a peripheral blood sample, and peripheral blood mononuclear cells were used for TCR beta sequencing. The Qiagen DNeasy Blood Extraction Kit was used to extract genomic DNA from the blood cell samples. The TCR was taken from a woman aged 40 to 50 in good health and CMV-seronegative. The chain joins TRBV7-6 to TRBJ2-5; perhaps TRBD1 is the D gene, with 6 bases matching. Material: PBMCs. The DNA sequence follows: TGTGCCAGCAGCTTAGTAGGGGGACAAGAGACCCAGTACTTC. It translates to CASSLVGGQETQYF.